One and the same sample provided the 31 T cell receptor beta chains below, sequenced in a study of blood T cell repertoires in COVID-19. Generated by immunoSEQ multiplex PCR, the TCRdb table keeps only in-frame clones and is missing some. The sample holds some 260,000 clones, around 89% seen once. Specimen: peripheral blood. The receptor source for this set is a woman aged 25 to 45 with COVID-19, enrolled during active disease.

The chain couples TRBV20-1 to TRBJ1-1; D perhaps matches TRBD1 (5 bases). Germline loops: CDR1 DFQATT, CDR2 SNEGSKA (reference sequence). There are 13 residues in the CDR3. V was shortened by 3 bases and J by 0 bases, with 8 bases between the two germline ends. DNA of the CDR3: TGCAGTGCTAGTGCAGGGCTGAACACTGAAGCTTTCTTT. This sequence encodes CSASAGLNTEAFF.

The J gene is TRBJ2-1, the V gene TRBV5-8, with 12 bases fitting TRBD2. The CDR3 has 18 residues. The ends lost 0 bases at V and 4 bases at J; junction bases unmatched: 8. CDR1 SGHTS and CDR2 YDEGEE come from the germline V gene. CDR3: CASSLEIASGGEYNEQFF. CDR3 DNA: TGTGCCAGCAGCTTGGAGATAGCTAGCGGGGGGGAGTACAATGAGCAGTTCTTC.

This clone was found a few times. J is TRBJ2-7 and V is TRBV10-3, with 7 nucleotides matching TRBD1. The germline V gene encodes CDR1 ENHRY and CDR2 SYGVKD. Trimming took 0 bases from V and 2 from J; bases not matched to a gene: 4. The CDR3 consists of 15 residues. The CDR3 coding sequence is TGTGCCATCAGTGAGTCGAACAGGGGAGCCTACGAGCAGTACTTC. Its protein product is CAISESNRGAYEQYF.

The chain has TRBV6-6 and TRBJ1-2, with D perhaps matching TRBD1 (6 bases). Germline V gene data show CDR1 as MNHNY and CDR2 as SVGAGI (reference sequence). V shed 8 bases and J shed 2 bases, with 12 bases lying between them. CDR3 length equals 13 residues. CDR3 in amino acids: CASGKGQNYGYTF. The CDR3 DNA reads TGTGCCAGCGGGAAAGGACAGAACTATGGCTACACCTTC.

This clone appeared once. The chain carries TRBV6-5 and TRBJ1-5; TRBD1 aligns across 7 bases. J lost 10 bases, V lost 4 bases, and 10 bases had no gene match. This CDR3 is 14 amino acids long. The germline CDR1 and CDR2 sequences are MNHEY and SVGAGI. The CDR3 spells CASSSDRDRGPQHF. The CDR3 DNA follows: TGTGCCAGCAGTTCCGACAGGGATCGCGGCCCCCAGCATTTT.

DNA for the CDR3: TGTGCCAGTTCTAGCGGGAGTGTCACCGGGGAGCTGTTTTTT. Amino acids: CASSSGSVTGELFF. The V call is TRBV6-5, the J call TRBJ2-2; 10 bases align to TRBD2. Germline V gene data show CDR1 as MNHEY and CDR2 as SVGAGI. Trimming cost V 9 bases and J 4 bases; bases outside gene matches: 5. The CDR3 runs to 14 residues.

The gene calls are TRBV7-8 and TRBJ1-1, with TRBD1 matching 10 bases. V lost 6 bases to trimming and J lost 5 bases; unmatched junction nucleotides: 15. From germline, CDR1 is SGHVS and CDR2 FQNEAQ. The CDR3 sequence is 17 residues long. The CDR3: CASRYTLSEGQGTEAFF. CDR3 bases: TGTGCCAGCAGGTATACACTTTCTGAGGGACAGGGGACTGAAGCTTTCTTT.

The chain is built from TRBV19 and TRBJ2-1; a possible D gene is TRBD1 (5 bases). The CDR3 runs to 14 residues. The germline V gene has CDR1 LNHDA and CDR2 SQIVND (reference sequence). Trimming took 2 bases from V and 6 from J, leaving 11 bases between them. The CDR3 DNA reads as TGTGCCAGTAGTATATCAGGGCCCCTCAATGAGCAGTTCTTC. Translated, it gives CASSISGPLNEQFF.

V gene TRBV24-1 combines with J gene TRBJ1-5; TRBD1 matches 7 bases. The V and J ends lost 5 bases and 4 bases, in that order; junction bases with no gene match: 7. The germline V gene has CDR1 KGHDR and CDR2 SFDVKD. The CDR3 spans 15 residues. This chain's CDR3 is CATSANTGVNQPQHF. CDR3 bases: TGTGCCACCAGTGCAAATACAGGGGTGAATCAGCCCCAGCATTTT.

CDR3 in DNA: TGCGCCAGCAGGCCTGAGAGGAGCGGACAAGAGACCCAGTACTTC. Translated: CASRPERSGQETQYF. The rearrangement uses TRBV4-1 and TRBJ2-5, with a weak D call TRBD2 (5 bases). Germline V gene sequence: CDR1 MGHRA, CDR2 YSYEKL. The CDR3 is 15 amino acids. Trimming took 6 bases from V and 2 from J, leaving 16 bases between them.

The J gene is TRBJ2-5, the V gene TRBV2; 7 positions agree with TRBD2. V gave up 3 bases and J gave up 4 bases; unmatched junction bases: 8. This CDR3 is built from 15 residues. CDR1 SNHLY and CDR2 FYNNEI come from the germline V gene. The CDR3 region has the DNA TGTGCCAGCAGTGAGGAGCGGGGTGTCGCAGAGACCCAGTACTTC. Protein product: CASSEERGVAETQYF.

The V call is TRBV4-2, the J call TRBJ2-1; TRBD1 matches 8 bases. The CDR3 totals 21 residues. In germline, CDR1 is LGHNA, CDR2 YNFKEQ. J gave up 0 bases and V 4 bases, and 20 bases lay outside the gene matches. In DNA form, the CDR3 reads TGTGCCAGCAGCCGGCGGATTGGGACAGGTCAATTATTAGGCTCCTACAATGAGCAGTTCTTC. Its translation is CASSRRIGTGQLLGSYNEQFF.

This chain links TRBV9 with TRBJ2-1; 12 bases agree with TRBD1. The CDR3 loop spans 16 amino acids. Germline lookup yields CDR1 SGDLS and CDR2 YYNGEE. The trim removed 1 base at V and 8 bases at J, leaving 7 bases unmatched. The CDR3 region is CASSVQRDRGQDEQFF. The CDR3 DNA follows: TGTGCCAGCAGCGTACAGCGGGACAGGGGGCAGGATGAGCAGTTCTTC.

The chain links TRBV11-3 to TRBJ2-3; D uncertain. This CDR3 comprises 15 residues. The V end was cut by 5 bases, the J end by 3 bases, with 15 bases between. Germline loops: CDR1 SGHNT, CDR2 YENEEA. The CDR3 DNA reads TGTGCCAGCAGCCCCCCAGCCTCAGGTACAGATACGCAGTATTTT. This translates into CASSPPASGTDTQYF.

The chain recombines TRBV7-9 with TRBJ1-2; 9 nucleotides match TRBD1. J lost 2 bases, V lost 0 bases, and 4 bases had no gene match. Germline V gene lookup returns CDR1 SEHNR and CDR2 FQNEAQ (reference sequence). The CDR3 extends over 16 amino acids. The CDR3 loop is CASSLAVGQGNYGYTF. CDR3 nucleotide sequence: TGTGCCAGCAGCTTAGCCGTCGGACAGGGGAACTATGGCTACACCTTC.

This clone was counted between two and nine times. This chain links TRBV7-9 with TRBJ1-1, with a tentative D call TRBD1 (6 bases). This CDR3 is built from 15 residues. Germline V gives CDR1 SEHNR, CDR2 FQNEAQ (reference sequence). The V end was cut by 5 bases, the J end by 0 bases, with 13 bases between. The CDR3 reads CASSPGGALNTEAFF. As DNA, the CDR3 is TGTGCCAGCAGCCCGGGGGGCGCCTTGAACACTGAAGCTTTCTTT.

This rearrangement joins TRBV30 to TRBJ1-1; TRBD1 might be the D (6 bases). Trimming stripped 3 bases from V and 1 base from J, with 12 bases between. The CDR3 totals 14 residues. Germline CDR1 and CDR2: GTSNPN and SVGIG (reference sequence). DNA for the CDR3: TGTGCCTGGAGCTCGGACAGCCCGAACACTGAAGCTTTCTTT. It translates to CAWSSDSPNTEAFF. Complete variable domain (other parts from reference TRBV30 and TRBJ1-1): SQTIHQWPATLVQPVGSPLSLECTVEGTSNPNLYWYRQAAGRGLQLLFYSVGIGQISSEVPQNLSASRPQDRQFILSSKKLLLSDSGFYLCAWSSDSPNTEAFFGQGTRLTVV.

This chain uses TRBV4-1 with TRBJ1-5, with D perhaps TRBD1 (5 bases). CDR1 MGHRA and CDR2 YSYEKL come from the germline V gene. CDR3 length: 15 residues. V was cut by 2 bases and J by 5 bases, with 13 bases left in between. CDR3 in amino acids: CASSQIAGPYQPQHF. In DNA form, the CDR3 reads TGCGCCAGCAGCCAAATTGCAGGGCCGTATCAGCCCCAGCATTTT.

This clone was seen a single time. The rearrangement uses TRBV11-2 and TRBJ1-3, with D tentatively TRBD1 (6 bases). The CDR3 extends over 15 amino acids. V shed 1 base and J shed 4 bases, with 11 bases lying between them. Germline V gene data show CDR1 as SGHAT and CDR2 as FQNNGV. The chain's CDR3 is CASSLVPGVGNTIYF. The CDR3 DNA follows: TGTGCCAGCAGCTTAGTCCCAGGGGTAGGAAACACCATATATTTT.

The chain links TRBV10-3 to TRBJ2-3, with a possible D match to TRBD2 (7 bases). The germline V gene encodes CDR1 ENHRY and CDR2 SYGVKD. The germline V and J ends were trimmed by 10 bases and 0 bases, with 14 bases remaining between them. This CDR3 is 14 amino acids long. Here the CDR3 reads CATQRGGSTDTQYF. The DNA of the CDR3 is TGTGCCACCCAAAGGGGGGGAAGCACAGATACGCAGTATTTT.

The chain joins TRBV2 to TRBJ2-1, with D possibly being TRBD1 (5 bases). The CDR3 sequence is 14 residues long. Germline CDR1 and CDR2: SNHLY and FYNNEI. The ends were cut back, 10 bases at V and 0 bases at J, with 13 bases in the middle. CDR3 residues: CAIVTASSYNEQFF. In nucleotides, the CDR3 is TGTGCCATCGTGACAGCGAGCTCCTACAATGAGCAGTTCTTC.

The chain is built from TRBV13 and TRBJ2-3; TRBD1 matches 9 bases. Germline assignment: CDR1 PRHDT and CDR2 FYEKMQ (reference sequence). The CDR3 extends over 21 amino acids. V shed 1 base, J shed 1 base, and the junction held 18 bases outside the gene matches. The CDR3 protein is CASSLAPGTGFSGKGTDTQYF. The CDR3 DNA follows: TGTGCCAGCAGCTTAGCTCCCGGGACAGGGTTCTCGGGAAAGGGCACAGATACGCAGTATTTT.

V and J are TRBV19 and TRBJ2-2, with 7 bases identical to TRBD2. This CDR3 is built from 15 residues. Germline V gene sequence: CDR1 LNHDA, CDR2 SQIVND (reference sequence). J gave up 6 bases and V 7 bases, and 11 bases lay outside the gene matches. This CDR3 is CASKIGEGIPGELFF. The CDR3 DNA reads TGTGCCAGTAAGATCGGGGAGGGGATCCCCGGGGAGCTGTTTTTT.

This clone was seen a single time. This sequence joins TRBV7-8 and TRBJ1-2; D possibly corresponds to TRBD1 (6 bases). CDR3 length: 15 residues. Trimming shortened V by 4 bases and J by 4 bases, and 16 bases separated the two germline ends. CDR1 is SGHVS, CDR2 FQNEAQ, per germline. CDR3 nucleotide sequence: TGTGCCAGCAGCTCACCAACAGGGAACCTCTATGGCTACACCTTC. Its translation is CASSSPTGNLYGYTF.

This rearrangement joins TRBV19 to TRBJ2-1, with D maybe TRBD2 (6 bases). V shed 4 bases and J shed 8 bases, with 27 bases lying between them. The CDR3 runs to 18 residues. CDR1 is LNHDA, CDR2 SQIVND, per germline (reference sequence). This chain's CDR3 is CASSRGSGGKSVGYEQFF. Here the CDR3 DNA reads TGTGCCAGTAGTAGGGGATCTGGCGGGAAGAGTGTCGGCTATGAGCAGTTCTTC. Combining the CDR3 with reference TRBV19 and TRBJ2-1 gives the whole variable domain DGGITQSPKYLFRKEGQNVTLSCEQNLNHDAMYWYRQDPGQGLRLIYYSQIVNDFQKGDIAEGYSVSREKKESFPLTVTSAQKNPTAFYLCASSRGSGGKSVGYEQFFGPGTRLTVL.

The chain is built from TRBV6-2 or TRBV6-3 and TRBJ2-2; perhaps TRBD2 as D (6 bases). Germline V gene lookup returns CDR1 MNHEY and CDR2 SVGEGT. V lost 0 bases and J lost 0, with 8 bases in between. The CDR3 has 16 amino acids. CDR3 amino acids: CASSYSGGANTGELFF. Here the CDR3 DNA reads TGTGCCAGCAGTTACTCAGGCGGGGCGAACACCGGGGAGCTGTTTTTT.

This clone was recorded once. This chain links TRBV11-2 with TRBJ2-1; TRBD2 is a possible D gene (6 bases). The germline V and J ends were trimmed by 5 bases and 7 bases, with 15 bases remaining between them. The germline gives CDR1 SGHAT, CDR2 FQNNGV. The CDR3 length is 14 residues. CDR3 nucleotide sequence: TGTGCCAGCAGCCCCCGAAACGGGGGAAATGAGCAGTTCTTC. This codes for CASSPRNGGNEQFF.

This chain joins TRBV7-2 and TRBJ2-1; no reliable D call. The germline CDR1 and CDR2 sequences are SGHTA and FQGNSA. Between the trimmed V and J ends, which lost 5 bases and 7 bases, there was a span of 15 bases. The CDR3 runs to 14 residues. DNA of the CDR3: TGTGCCAGCAGCCTCCTCCGGCAGGTGAATGAGCAGTTCTTC. It yields the protein CASSLLRQVNEQFF.

The chain uses TRBV7-6 and TRBJ1-2, with 8 bases fitting TRBD1. V lost 5 bases and J lost 3; bases outside the gene matches: 26. The CDR3 runs to 21 residues. Germline-derived CDR1 and CDR2 are SGHVS and FNYEAQ. DNA for the CDR3: TGTGCCAGCAGCCCCGACAGGGGTGGTACCAAATTCTGGGCCCCAGACTATGGCTACACCTTC. Its protein product is CASSPDRGGTKFWAPDYGYTF.

The chain carries TRBV12-3 or TRBV12-4 and TRBJ2-1; weak D call: TRBD2 (6 bases). This CDR3 has 11 amino acids. V lost 6 bases to trimming and J lost 16 bases, with 16 bases between them. The CDR3 reads CASRETGLGFF. CDR3 in DNA: TGTGCCAGCAGGGAGACGGGACTCGGATTCTTC.

The chain links TRBV6-5 to TRBJ2-1; 13 bases map to TRBD2. Trimming at V came to 4 bases and at J to 2 bases, leaving 2 bases not matched to a gene. Germline CDR1 MNHEY, CDR2 SVGAGI. The CDR3 spans 16 residues. The CDR3 nucleotides read TGTGCCAGCAGTTCCGGGACTAGCGGGACCTACAATGAGCAGTTCTTC. Its protein is CASSSGTSGTYNEQFF.